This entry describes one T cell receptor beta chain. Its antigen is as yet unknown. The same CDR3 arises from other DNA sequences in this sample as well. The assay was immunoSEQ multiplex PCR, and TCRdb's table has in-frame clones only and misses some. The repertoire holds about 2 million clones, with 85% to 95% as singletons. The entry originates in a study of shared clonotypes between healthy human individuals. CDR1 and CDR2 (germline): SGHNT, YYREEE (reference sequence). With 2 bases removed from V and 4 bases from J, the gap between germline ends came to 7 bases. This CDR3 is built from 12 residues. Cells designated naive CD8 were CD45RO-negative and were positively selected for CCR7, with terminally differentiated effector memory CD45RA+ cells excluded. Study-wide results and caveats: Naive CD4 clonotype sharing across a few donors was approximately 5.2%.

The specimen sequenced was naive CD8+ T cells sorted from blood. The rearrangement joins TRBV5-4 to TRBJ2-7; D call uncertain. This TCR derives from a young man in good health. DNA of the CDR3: TGTGCCAGCAGCTTAGATGGTTACGAGCAGTACTTC. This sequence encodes CASSLDGYEQYF.